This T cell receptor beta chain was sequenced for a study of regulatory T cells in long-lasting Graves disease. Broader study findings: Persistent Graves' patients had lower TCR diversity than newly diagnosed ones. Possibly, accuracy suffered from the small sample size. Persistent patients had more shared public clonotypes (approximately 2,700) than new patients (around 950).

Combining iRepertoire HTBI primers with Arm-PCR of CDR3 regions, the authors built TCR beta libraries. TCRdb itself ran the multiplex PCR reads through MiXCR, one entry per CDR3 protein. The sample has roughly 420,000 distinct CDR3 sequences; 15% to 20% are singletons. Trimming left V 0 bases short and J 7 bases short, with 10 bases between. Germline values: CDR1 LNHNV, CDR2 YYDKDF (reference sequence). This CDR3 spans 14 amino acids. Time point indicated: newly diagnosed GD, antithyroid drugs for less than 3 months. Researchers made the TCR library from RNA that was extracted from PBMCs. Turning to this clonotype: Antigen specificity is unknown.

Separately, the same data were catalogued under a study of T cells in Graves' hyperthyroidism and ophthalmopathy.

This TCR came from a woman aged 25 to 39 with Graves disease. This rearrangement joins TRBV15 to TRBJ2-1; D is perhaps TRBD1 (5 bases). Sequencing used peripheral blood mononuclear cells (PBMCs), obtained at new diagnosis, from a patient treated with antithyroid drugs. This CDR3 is CATSRDLRANEQFF. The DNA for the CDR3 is TGTGCCACCAGCAGAGATCTCAGGGCTAATGAGCAGTTCTTC.